This T cell receptor beta chain originates from a study of OX40 agonist ivuxolimab in advanced cancers. Looking at the study overall: Patients in the trial were receiving intravenous ivuxolimab every 2 weeks, at doses of 0.01 to 10 mg/kg. Cancers in dose escalation were hepatocellular, melanoma, renal cell and head and neck. The dose-escalation cohort was roughly 83% male, with a mean age of about 60 years, ranging about 23 to 90.

This CDR3 has 15 residues. From germline, CDR1 is LNHDA and CDR2 SQIVND (reference sequence). The germline V and J ends were trimmed by 3 bases and 4 bases, with 15 bases remaining between them. Concerning this clone itself: Its antigen is as yet unknown.

Overall study findings and caveats: There was clonal expansion of CD4+ and CD8+ blood T cells by week 6 at 0.1 to 3.0 mg/kg.

Produced via immunoSEQ multiplex PCR; TCRdb's table is partial and in-frame only. This sample has about 84,000 clones, with approximately 80% found just once. This chain uses TRBV19 with TRBJ1-1; D might be TRBD1 (6 bases). This clonotype originated in an adult with an advanced solid tumor such as melanoma, head and neck, liver or kidney cancer. The sample was CD4+ or CD8+ T cells sorted from blood, taken in a trial of the OX40 agonist ivuxolimab. CDR3 in amino acids: CASSIDAGAGTEAFF. The CDR3 DNA follows: TGTGCCAGTAGTATTGACGCGGGGGCTGGCACTGAAGCTTTCTTT.